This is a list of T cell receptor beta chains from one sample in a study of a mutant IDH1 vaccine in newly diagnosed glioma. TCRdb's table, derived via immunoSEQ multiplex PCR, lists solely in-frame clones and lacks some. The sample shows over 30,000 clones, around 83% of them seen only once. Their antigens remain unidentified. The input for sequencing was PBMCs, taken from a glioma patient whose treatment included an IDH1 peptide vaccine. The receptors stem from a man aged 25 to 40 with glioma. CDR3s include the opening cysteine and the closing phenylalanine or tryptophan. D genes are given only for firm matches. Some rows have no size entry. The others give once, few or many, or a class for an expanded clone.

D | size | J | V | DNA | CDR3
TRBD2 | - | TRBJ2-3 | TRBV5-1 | TGCGCCAGCAGCTTGCTTCAAAGCGGGGGGGGCACAGATACGCAGTATTTT | CASSLLQSGGGTDTQYF
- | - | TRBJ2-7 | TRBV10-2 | TGCGCCAGCAGTCAGGGGTCCGGCGAGCAGTACTTC | CASSQGSGEQYF
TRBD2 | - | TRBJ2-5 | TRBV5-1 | TGCGCCAGCAGCTTGTCTAGCGGGGGGGCGATGGAGACCCAGTACTTC | CASSLSSGGAMETQYF
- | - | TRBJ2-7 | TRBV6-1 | TGTGCCAGCATTTCCAGCGGGCACTATTCCTACGAGCAGTACTTC | CASISSGHYSYEQYF
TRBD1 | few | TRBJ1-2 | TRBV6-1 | TGTGCCAGCAGTGAGATGGCAGGGGGTTATGGCTACACCTTC | CASSEMAGGYGYTF
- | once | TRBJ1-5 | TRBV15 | TGTGCCACCAGCGAGTATTCGGCAGGTCAGCCCCAGCATTTT | CATSEYSAGQPQHF
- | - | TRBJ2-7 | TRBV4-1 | TGCGCCAGCAGCCAAGGACCGGAACCGGCCTACGAGCAGTACTTC | CASSQGPEPAYEQYF
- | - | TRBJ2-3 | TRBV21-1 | TGTGCCAGCTCCACCCCGTGGAAGAGGACAGATACGCAGTATTTT | CASSTPWKRTDTQYF
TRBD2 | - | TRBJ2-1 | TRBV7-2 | TGTGCCAGCAGCTTAGGTGGGGGGGATTACAATGAGCAGTTCTTC | CASSLGGGDYNEQFF
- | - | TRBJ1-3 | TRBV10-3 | TGTGCCATCAGTGAACAGGCGACCTCTGGAAACACCATATATTTT | CAISEQATSGNTIYF
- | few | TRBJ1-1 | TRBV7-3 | TGTGCCAGCAGCGCCGGACGGGACACTGAAGCTTTCTTT | CASSAGRDTEAFF
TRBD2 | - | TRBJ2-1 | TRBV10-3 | TGTGCCATCAGTGAGTCGGCTGCTAGCGGGAGGGTGAACAATGAGCAGTTCTTC | CAISESAASGRVNNEQFF
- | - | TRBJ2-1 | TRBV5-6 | TGTGCCAGCAGCTCCGGACTCCGTTCCTACAATGAGCAGTTCTTC | CASSSGLRSYNEQFF
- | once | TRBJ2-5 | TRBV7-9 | TGTGCCAGCAGGCCCGAGGGAGGGGACACCGGAGAGACCCAGTACTTC | CASRPEGGDTGETQYF
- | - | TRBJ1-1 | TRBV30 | TGTGCCTGGAGTTTAGACTCTAAAGGAGCTTTCTTT | CAWSLDSKGAFF
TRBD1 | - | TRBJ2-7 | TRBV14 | TGTGCCAGCAGCCAAAGGACAGGACTTTACGAGCAGTACTTC | CASSQRTGLYEQYF
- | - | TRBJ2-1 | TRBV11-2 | TGTGCCAGCAGTTGGACCAATGAGCAGTTCTTC | CASSWTNEQFF
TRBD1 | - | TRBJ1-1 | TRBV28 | TGTGCCAGCAGTTTGATGGGGGACAGGAGCACTGAAGCTTTCTTT | CASSLMGDRSTEAFF
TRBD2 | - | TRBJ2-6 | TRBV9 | TGTGCCAGCAGCCCCGGGAGGGTCCCTGGGGCCAACGTCCTGACTTTC | CASSPGRVPGANVLTF
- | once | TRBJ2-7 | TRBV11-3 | TGTGCCAGCAGCTACCCACCAGTGCTTGTGCACGAGCAGTACTTC | CASSYPPVLVHEQYF
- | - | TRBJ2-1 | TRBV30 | TGTGCCGGTACGGACGGGAATGAGCAGTTCTTC | CAGTDGNEQFF
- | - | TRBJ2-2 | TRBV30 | TGTGCCTGGAGTGTACCGCCCCTGAACACCGGGGAGCTGTTTTTT | CAWSVPPLNTGELFF
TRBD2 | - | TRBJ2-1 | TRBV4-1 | TGCGCCAGCAGCCCGGGACTAGCGGGGGATGAGCAGTTCTTC | CASSPGLAGDEQFF
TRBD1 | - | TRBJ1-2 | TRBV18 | TGTGCCAGCTCAAACCCCCGGGGACAGGGTGGCCCTAATAACTATGGCTACACCTTC | CASSNPRGQGGPNNYGYTF
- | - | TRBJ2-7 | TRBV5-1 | TGCGCCAGCAGCTTGGAACCAGGGAACTCCTACGAGCAGTACTTC | CASSLEPGNSYEQYF
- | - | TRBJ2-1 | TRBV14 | TGTGCCAGCAGCCAAGCTCGTATCAGTGGGGAGCAGTTCTTC | CASSQARISGEQFF
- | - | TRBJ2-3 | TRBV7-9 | TGTGCCAGCAGCTTTCTAACAGATACGCAGTATTTT | CASSFLTDTQYF
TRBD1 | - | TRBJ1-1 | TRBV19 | TGTGCCAGTATCGGGACAGGGGCTTGGGACACTGAAGCTTTCTTT | CASIGTGAWDTEAFF
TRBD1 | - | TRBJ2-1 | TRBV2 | TGTGCCAGCCACAGGACAGGGGATCTCCCGTTCTTC | CASHRTGDLPFF
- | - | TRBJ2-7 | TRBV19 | TGTGCCAGTAGTGGGGACATTCGGGAGCAGTACTTC | CASSGDIREQYF
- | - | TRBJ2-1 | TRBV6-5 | TGTGCCAGCAGTTACTCCCAGGGTGCCGACAATGAGCAGTTCTTC | CASSYSQGADNEQFF
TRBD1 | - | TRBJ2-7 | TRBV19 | TGTGCCAGTAGTATAGACGGGACAGGAGCCTACGAGCAGTACTTC | CASSIDGTGAYEQYF
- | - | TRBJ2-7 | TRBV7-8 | TGTGCCAGCAGCTGGGATGTCCAATACGAGCAGTACTTC | CASSWDVQYEQYF
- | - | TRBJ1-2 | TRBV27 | TGTGCCAGCTCACGGGGGGCTGGCTACACCTTC | CASSRGAGYTF
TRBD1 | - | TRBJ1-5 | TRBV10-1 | TGCGCCAGCAGTGATCAGACAGGGGTTCAGCCCCAGCATTTT | CASSDQTGVQPQHF
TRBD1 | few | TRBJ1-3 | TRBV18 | TGTGCCAGCTCACCTCAGGGGGTCCCTGGAAACACCATATATTTT | CASSPQGVPGNTIYF
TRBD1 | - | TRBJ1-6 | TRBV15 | TGTGCCACCAGCAGAGCCGGGACAGATAATTCACCCCTCCACTTT | CATSRAGTDNSPLHF
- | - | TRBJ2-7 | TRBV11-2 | TGTGCCAGCTTGAAGGACTGGGGGAGCTACGAGCAGTACTTC | CASLKDWGSYEQYF
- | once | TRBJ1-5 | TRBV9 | TGTGCCAGCAGCGGGGGGGTTGGGGGCAGTCAGCCCCAGCATTTT | CASSGGVGGSQPQHF
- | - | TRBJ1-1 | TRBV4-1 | TGCGCCAGCAGCCAAGAGGCAGGGGACACGGTAGAAATGAACACTGAAGCTTTCTTT | CASSQEAGDTVEMNTEAFF
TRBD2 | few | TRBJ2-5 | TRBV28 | TGTGCCAGCGCCACTAGCGGGGGGGCCTTCAGTTCCGAGACCCAGTACTTC | CASATSGGAFSSETQYF